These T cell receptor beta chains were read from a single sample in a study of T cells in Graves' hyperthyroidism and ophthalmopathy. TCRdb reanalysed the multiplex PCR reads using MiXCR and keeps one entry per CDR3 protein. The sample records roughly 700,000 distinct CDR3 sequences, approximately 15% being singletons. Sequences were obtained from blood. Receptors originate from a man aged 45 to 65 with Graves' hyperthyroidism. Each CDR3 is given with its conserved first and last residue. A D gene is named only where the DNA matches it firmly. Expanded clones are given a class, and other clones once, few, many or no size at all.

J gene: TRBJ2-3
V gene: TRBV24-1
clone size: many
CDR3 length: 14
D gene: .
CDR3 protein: CATSDWDRRDTQYF
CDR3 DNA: TGTGCCACCAGTGACTGGGACCGGCGGGATACGCAGTATTTT

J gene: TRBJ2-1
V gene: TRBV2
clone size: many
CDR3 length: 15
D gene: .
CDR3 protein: CASSPTGTPHNEQFF
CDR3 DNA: TGTGCCAGCAGTCCTACCGGGACCCCCCACAATGAGCAGTTCTTC

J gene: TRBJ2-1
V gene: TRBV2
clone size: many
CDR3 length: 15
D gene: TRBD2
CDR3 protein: CASSQRTSGNNEQFF
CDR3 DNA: TGTGCCAGCAGCCAAAGGACTAGCGGAAACAATGAGCAGTTCTTC

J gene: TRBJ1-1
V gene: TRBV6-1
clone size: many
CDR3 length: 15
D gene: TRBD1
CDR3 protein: CASIPRDRINTEAFF
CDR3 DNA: TGTGCCAGCATACCCCGGGACAGGATAAACACTGAAGCTTTCTTT

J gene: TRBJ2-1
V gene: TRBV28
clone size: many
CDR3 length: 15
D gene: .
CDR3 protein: CASSRKSGAYNEQFF
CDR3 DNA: TGTGCCAGCAGTAGAAAAAGCGGAGCATACAATGAGCAGTTCTTC

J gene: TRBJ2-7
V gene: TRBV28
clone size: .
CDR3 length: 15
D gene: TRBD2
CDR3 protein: CASRLGLAGAYEQYF
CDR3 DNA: TGTGCCAGCAGGTTGGGACTAGCAGGAGCCTACGAGCAGTACTTC

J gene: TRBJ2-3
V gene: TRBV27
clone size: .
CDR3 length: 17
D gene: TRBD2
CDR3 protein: CASSPHGREGIPDTQYF
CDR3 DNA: TGTGCCAGCAGTCCCCATGGCAGGGAGGGAATCCCAGATACGCAGTATTTT

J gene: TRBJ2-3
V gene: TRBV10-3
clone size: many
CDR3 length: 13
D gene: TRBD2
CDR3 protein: CAMSIAGSDTQYF
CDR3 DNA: TGTGCCATGTCGATAGCGGGATCAGATACGCAGTATTTT

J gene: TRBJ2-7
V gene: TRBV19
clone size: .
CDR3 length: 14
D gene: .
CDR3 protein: CASSITQEGYEQYF
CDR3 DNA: TGTGCCAGTAGTATCACCCAAGAAGGATACGAGCAGTACTTC

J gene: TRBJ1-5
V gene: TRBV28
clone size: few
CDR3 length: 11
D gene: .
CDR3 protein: CASSLSGAQHF
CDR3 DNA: TGTGCCAGCAGTTTATCTGGGGCCCAGCATTTT

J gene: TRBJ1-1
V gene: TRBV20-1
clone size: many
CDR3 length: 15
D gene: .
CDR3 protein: CSARRSGMDNTEAFF
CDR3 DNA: TGCAGTGCTAGACGCAGCGGGATGGATAACACTGAAGCTTTCTTT

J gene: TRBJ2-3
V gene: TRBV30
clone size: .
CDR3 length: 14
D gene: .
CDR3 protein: CAWRTEASTDTQYF
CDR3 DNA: TGTGCCTGGAGGACGGAAGCTAGCACAGATACGCAGTATTTT

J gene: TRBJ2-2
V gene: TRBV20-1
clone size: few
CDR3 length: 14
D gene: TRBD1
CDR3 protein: CSATYRGNTGKLFF
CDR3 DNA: TGCAGTGCTACATACAGGGGGAACACCGGGAAGCTGTTTTTT

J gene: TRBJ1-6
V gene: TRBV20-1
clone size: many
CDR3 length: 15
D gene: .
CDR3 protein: CSASFPGLNNSPLHF
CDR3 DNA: TGCAGTGCGAGTTTCCCGGGACTGAATAATTCACCCCTCCACTTT